The following is a T cell receptor (beta chain) sequence with its context. Its specificity is not known. The sort gate was single viable CD3+CD4+CD8-CD45RO+ cells for memory CD4+ T cells. The sample is drawn from a study of memory CD4+ T cells and cytomegalovirus serostatus. On the study more broadly: Donors were healthy Belgian adults, 8 to 10 CMV seropositive and approximately 23 seronegative.

The CDR3 totals 13 residues. Germline V gene data show CDR1 as MNHEY and CDR2 as SVGAGI. The V segment lost 2 bases and the J segment 4 bases; nucleotides outside the gene matches: 1. Study-level points and caveats: A US-trained random forest predicted CMV serostatus with median AUC around 0.93. Of 150 to 200 reported CMV TCRbeta sequences, some 70 were found in memory CD4+ repertoires.

The protocol was immunoSEQ multiplex PCR, while the TCRdb copy is restricted to in-frame clones and leaves out a portion. The sample shows 85,000 to 100,000 clones, 80% of them seen only once. The sample was memory CD4+ T cells from blood. The chain combines TRBV6-5 with TRBJ2-7; 8 bases are shared with TRBD1. This receptor was obtained from an adult in good health and CMV-seropositive. Here the CDR3 reads CASSYRQGYEQYF. CDR3 nucleotide sequence: TGTGCCAGCAGTTACAGACAGGGGTACGAGCAGTACTTC.